This TCR beta chain was captured by sequencing in a study of T cells in Graves' hyperthyroidism and ophthalmopathy. This clonotype was counted many times. Antigen specificity is unknown. From germline, CDR1 is SNHLY and CDR2 FYNNEI. This CDR3 is 14 amino acids long. V was pared by 9 bases and J by 11 bases, with 25 bases between. Findings of the study overall: Most expanded thyroid clonotypes above 0.001 also appeared in blood.

The source material, RNA transcripts, was used to amplify TCR beta CDR3 regions. When the TCR CDR3 underwent first-round RT-PCR, the HTBI primer set was used. TCRdb reprocessed the multiplex PCR reads via MiXCR and lists one record per CDR3 protein. The profile shows 660,000 or so distinct CDR3 sequences, just under 45% of them singletons. The receptor's source is an adult man with Graves' disease, either hyperthyroidism or ophthalmopathy (not recorded which). The rearrangement links TRBV2 to TRBJ1-1, with D maybe TRBD1 (5 bases). The specimen sequenced was peripheral blood or thyroid tissue (not recorded which). The chain's CDR3 is CARIVPWEGLEAFF. Written as DNA, the CDR3 is TGTGCCAGGATAGTGCCTTGGGAGGGACTCGAGGCTTTCTTT.